This TCR beta chain emerged from a study of blood T cell repertoires in COVID-19. Study details: Collection of acute and convalescent COVID-19 samples took place in the United States, Italy and Spain.

CDR3 length: 19 residues. Assay: immunoSEQ multiplex PCR; the TCRdb copy retains only in-frame clones and omits some. In the table there are hundreds of thousands of clones, around nine tenths of which are singletons. The source of this sequence is a woman aged 18-29 years who had been exposed to COVID-19. Sequenced sample: PBMCs or T cells enriched from blood (not recorded which). The rearrangement links TRBV21-1 to TRBJ2-3; the table names TRBD2, a call not compared with the DNA. TRBV21-1 is a recognized pseudogene. CDR3 in amino acids: CASTLAVPRRDKVGDTQYF. The CDR3 region has the DNA TGTGCCAGCACCCTAGCGGTACCCCGGAGAGACAAGGTCGGAGATACGCAGTATTTT.